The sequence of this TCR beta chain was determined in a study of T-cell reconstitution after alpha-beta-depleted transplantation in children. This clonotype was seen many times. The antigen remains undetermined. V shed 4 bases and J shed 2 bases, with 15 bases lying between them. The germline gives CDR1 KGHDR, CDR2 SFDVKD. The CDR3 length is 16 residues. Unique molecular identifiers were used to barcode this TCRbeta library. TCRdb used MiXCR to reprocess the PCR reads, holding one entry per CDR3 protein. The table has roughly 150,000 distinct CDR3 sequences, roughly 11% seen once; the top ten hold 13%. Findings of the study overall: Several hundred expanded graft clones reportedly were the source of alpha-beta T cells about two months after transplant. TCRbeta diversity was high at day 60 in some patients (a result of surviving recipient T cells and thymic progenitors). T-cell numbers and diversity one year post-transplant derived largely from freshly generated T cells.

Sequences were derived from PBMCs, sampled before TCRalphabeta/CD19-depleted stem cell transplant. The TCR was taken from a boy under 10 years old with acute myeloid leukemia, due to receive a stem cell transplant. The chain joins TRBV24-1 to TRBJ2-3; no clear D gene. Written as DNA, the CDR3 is TGTGCCACCAGTGACCCCGAACGTGGGCACACAGATACGCAGTATTTT. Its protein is CATSDPERGHTDTQYF.